These T cell receptor beta chains were read from a single sample in a study of Ad26.COV2.S vaccination and SARS-CoV-2 variants. Profiling relied on immunoSEQ multiplex PCR, and the TCRdb table lists in-frame clones only, not all of them. The repertoire holds a few hundred thousand clones, with about four fifths as singletons. This specimen consisted of peripheral blood, obtained in a trial of Ad26.COV2.S vaccine versus placebo. The receptors shown here come from a person aged 18 to 59 who received the Ad26.COV2.S COVID-19 vaccine or a placebo. The CDR3 runs from the conserved cysteine through the conserved F or W. Fields, in order: J gene, clone size, D gene, V gene, CDR3 length, CDR3 protein, CDR3 DNA. A D gene is named only where the DNA matches it firmly. The size of a clone is reported for some rows only, either as once, few or many, or as a class for expanded clones.

TRBJ1-1,.,.,TRBV4-3,15,CASSRLIRRSTEAFF,TGCGCCAGCAGCCGACTAATCAGGAGGAGCACTGAAGCTTTCTTT
TRBJ2-7,.,TRBD1,TRBV4-3,15,CASSQDSGTGDEQYF,TGCGCCAGCAGCCAAGATTCGGGGACAGGGGACGAGCAGTACTTC
TRBJ1-3,.,.,TRBV6-2/TRBV6-3,13,CASSFRAGNTIYF,TGTGCCAGCAGCTTCAGGGCTGGAAACACCATATATTTT
TRBJ1-2,.,.,TRBV6-5,15,CASSYSTRGRYGYTF,TGTGCCAGCAGTTACTCGACCCGGGGCCGTTATGGCTACACCTTC
TRBJ2-7,.,.,TRBV6-6,12,CASRGTSSEQYF,TGTGCCAGCAGGGGGACTTCTTCCGAGCAGTACTTC
TRBJ2-5,.,TRBD1,TRBV7-8,14,CASSAQGAGETQYF,TGTGCCAGCAGCGCGCAGGGGGCCGGGGAGACCCAGTACTTC
TRBJ2-5,.,.,TRBV29-1,9,CSVEETQYF,TGCAGCGTTGAGGAGACCCAGTACTTC
TRBJ2-1,.,.,TRBV19,12,CASSIGLSEQFF,TGTGCCAGTAGTATTGGGCTGAGTGAGCAGTTCTTC
TRBJ2-7,.,TRBD2,TRBV19,15,CASTDGTSGRGEQYF,TGTGCCAGTACCGACGGGACTAGCGGGAGAGGGGAGCAGTACTTC
TRBJ2-1,.,.,TRBV2,9,CASNSEQFF,TGTGCCAGCAACTCTGAGCAGTTCTTC
TRBJ2-1,.,.,TRBV7-3,13,CASSLNGPNEQFF,TGTGCCAGCAGCTTAAATGGGCCCAATGAGCAGTTCTTC
TRBJ2-7,few,.,TRBV27,15,CASSFEAFGPYEQYF,TGTGCCAGCAGTTTCGAAGCGTTCGGCCCCTACGAGCAGTACTTC